This T cell receptor (beta chain) was recorded in a study of T cells in Graves' hyperthyroidism and ophthalmopathy. Among ophthalmopathy patients, the Clinical Activity Score reached at least 3, the NOSPECS grade reached at least 4, and duration remained under 3 months. The authors obtained PBMCs from 10 ml of fresh peripheral blood. Amplified TCR beta CDR3 regions derived from RNA transcripts. During a first-round RT-PCR of the TCR CDR3, the HTBI primer set was used. Via MiXCR, TCRdb re-called the multiplex PCR reads, giving one row per CDR3 protein. The sample holds about 640,000 distinct CDR3 sequences, under 25% seen once. This CDR3 has 13 amino acids. Unmatched junction bases numbered 5, after V lost 2 bases and J lost 5 bases. Per the germline V gene, CDR1 is DFQATT and CDR2 is SNEGSKA (reference sequence).

This sequence joins TRBV20-1 and TRBJ2-7; 8 bases agree with TRBD1. The sequenced sample consisted of blood. This TCR came from a man aged 25 to 45 with Graves' ophthalmopathy. DNA for the CDR3: TGCAGTGCTAGAAGGACAGGGCGGAACGAGCAGTACTTC. The encoded protein is CSARRTGRNEQYF.